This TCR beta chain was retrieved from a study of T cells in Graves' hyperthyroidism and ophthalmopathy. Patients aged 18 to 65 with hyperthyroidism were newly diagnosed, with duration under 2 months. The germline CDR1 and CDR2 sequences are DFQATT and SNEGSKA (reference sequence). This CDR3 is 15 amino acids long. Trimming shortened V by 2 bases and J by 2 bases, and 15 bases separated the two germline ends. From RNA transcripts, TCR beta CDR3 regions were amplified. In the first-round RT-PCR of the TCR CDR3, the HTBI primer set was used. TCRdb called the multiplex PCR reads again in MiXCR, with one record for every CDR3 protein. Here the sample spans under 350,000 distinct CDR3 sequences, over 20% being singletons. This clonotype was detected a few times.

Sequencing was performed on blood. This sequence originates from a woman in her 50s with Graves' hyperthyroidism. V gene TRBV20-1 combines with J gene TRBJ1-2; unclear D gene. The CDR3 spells CSARSRSLGNYGYTF. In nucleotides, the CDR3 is TGCAGTGCTAGAAGTCGGTCACTGGGGAACTATGGCTACACCTTC.